This entry is about one T cell receptor beta chain. Some clones are missing from TCRdb's copy, which holds only in-frame ones; the method was immunoSEQ multiplex PCR. The table records around 76,000 clones, roughly 98% of them present only once. The J segment lost 5 bases and the V segment lost 4 bases, leaving 2 bases of the junction unmatched. The germline CDR1 and CDR2 sequences are SNHLY and FYNNEI. The CDR3 extends over 13 amino acids. This specimen comes from a study of technical replicates of blood from four donors. The chain carries TRBV2 and TRBJ1-5, with 7 bases lining up with TRBD1. Specimen: T cells isolated from PBMCs. The clonotype was recovered from a human donor in good health. CDR3: CASSGTGYQPQHF. CDR3 DNA: TGTGCCAGCAGTGGGACAGGCTATCAGCCCCAGCATTTT.